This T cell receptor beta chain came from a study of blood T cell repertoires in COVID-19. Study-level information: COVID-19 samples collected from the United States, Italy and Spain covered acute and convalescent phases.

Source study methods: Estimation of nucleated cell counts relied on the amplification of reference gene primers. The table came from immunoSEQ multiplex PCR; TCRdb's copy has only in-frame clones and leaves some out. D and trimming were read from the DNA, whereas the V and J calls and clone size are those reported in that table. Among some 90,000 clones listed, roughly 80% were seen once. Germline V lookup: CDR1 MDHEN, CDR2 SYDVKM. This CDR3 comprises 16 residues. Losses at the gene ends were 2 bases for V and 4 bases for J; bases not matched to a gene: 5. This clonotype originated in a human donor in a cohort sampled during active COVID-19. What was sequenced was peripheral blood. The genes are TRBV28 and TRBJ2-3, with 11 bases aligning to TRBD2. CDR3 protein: CASSLGLAGTADTQYF. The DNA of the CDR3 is TGTGCCAGCAGTTTAGGACTAGCGGGTACGGCAGATACGCAGTATTTT. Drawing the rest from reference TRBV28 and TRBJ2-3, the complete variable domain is DVKVTQSSRYLVKRTGEKVFLECVQDMDHENMFWYRQDPGLGLRLIYFSYDVKMKEKGDIPEGYSVSREKKERFSLILESASTNQTSMYLCASSLGLAGTADTQYFGPGTRLTVL.